The 27 T cell receptor beta chains below all came from one sample that was sequenced in a study of radiation and T cells in renal cell carcinoma. Here immunoSEQ multiplex PCR was the method, and the copy in TCRdb shows in-frame clones only, minus some. Of fewer than 200,000 clones listed, around 90% are singletons. Time point: blood 4 weeks post-SBRT, at nephrectomy. Treatment defined: 15 Gy SBRT to primary tumor, nephrectomy 4 weeks later. Material: blood, obtained from a patient whose treatment included radiotherapy and nephrectomy. The source of these receptors is a woman between 45 and 60 years old with renal cell carcinoma.

As concerns this clone: Germline is not matched at one junction end, which may reflect a read error. The chain has TRBV7-7 and TRBJ2-3; no clear D. This CDR3 spans 15 amino acids. Looked up from germline, CDR1 is SSHAT and CDR2 is FNYEAQ (reference sequence). CDR3 sequence: CASSLSSASTDTQYF. In nucleotides, the CDR3 is TGTGCTAGCAGCTTAAGTTCAGCGAGCACAGATACGCAGTATTTT.

CDR3 bases: TGCGCCAGCAGCTTGCTCCAGGGGGCAGCTAATGAAAAACTGTTTTTT. This translates into CASSLLQGAANEKLFF. The chain has TRBV5-1 and TRBJ1-4; 8 positions match TRBD1. The CDR3 contains 16 residues. Trimming removed 1 base from V and 3 bases from J; junction bases left unmatched: 5. The V gene's germline CDR1 is SGHRS and CDR2 YFSETQ.

This chain uses TRBV27 with TRBJ1-6, with D uncertain. CDR3 length: 14 amino acids. Trimming took off 10 bases at V and 4 bases at J, with 14 bases between the two ends. Germline CDR1 is MNHEY and CDR2 is SMNVEV (reference sequence). DNA for the CDR3: TGTGCCACCCAATTCCGGAGGTATAATTCACCCCTCCACTTT. Translating it yields CATQFRRYNSPLHF.

This chain connects TRBV9 to TRBJ2-7; D is tentatively TRBD1 or TRBD2 (5 bases each). Trimming took 3 bases from V and 2 from J, leaving 12 bases between them. CDR3 length equals 14 residues. CDR1 and CDR2 from the germline V gene are SGDLS and YYNGEE. In DNA form, the CDR3 reads TGTGCCAGCAGCGCCCGGGACCGAGCCTACGAGCAGTACTTC. Protein: CASSARDRAYEQYF.

The chain couples TRBV5-6 to TRBJ1-5, with D unclear. The ends were cut back, 2 bases at V and 0 bases at J, with 9 bases in the middle. CDR3 length: 15 residues. CDR1 SGHDT and CDR2 YYEEEE come from the germline V gene. The CDR3 DNA reads as TGTGCCAGCAGCTTCTCACAAATTAGCAATCAGCCCCAGCATTTT. As protein: CASSFSQISNQPQHF. The full variable domain, its missing parts supplied by reference TRBV5-6 and TRBJ1-5, is DAGVTQSPTHLIKTRGQQVTLRCSPKSGHDTVSWYQQALGQGPQFIFQYYEEEERQRGNFPDRFSGHQFPNYSSELNVNALLLGDSALYLCASSFSQISNQPQHFGDGTRLSIL.

J is TRBJ1-2 and V is TRBV9; a weak D match, TRBD1 (5 bases). This CDR3 spans 17 amino acids. Deletions cut 4 bases from V and 4 bases from J, with 23 bases between. Germline V gives CDR1 SGDLS, CDR2 YYNGEE. The CDR3 DNA is TGTGCCAGCAGCCCACTGGGGAGTGGACAAGGCGGCTATGGCTACACCTTC. This translates into CASSPLGSGQGGYGYTF.

The CDR3 loop reads CASSPRVSGGYTF. CDR3 nucleotides: TGTGCCAGCAGTCCCAGGGTATCAGGGGGCTACACCTTC. The chain uses TRBV25-1 and TRBJ1-2; maybe TRBD1 (5 bases). Germline CDR1 is MGHDK and CDR2 is SYGVNS. V lost 5 bases, J lost 8 bases, and 15 bases lay in between. CDR3 length: 13 residues.

The chain is built from TRBV7-2 and TRBJ1-2; unclear D gene. The V end lost 1 base, the J end lost 6 bases, and 9 bases lay between the germline ends. Per the germline V gene, CDR1 is SGHTA and CDR2 is FQGNSA. The CDR3 length is 13 residues. CDR3 sequence reads: CASSLVAVDGYTF. The CDR3 DNA is TGTGCCAGCAGCTTAGTTGCGGTGGATGGCTACACCTTC. Together with reference TRBV7-2 and TRBJ1-2, the CDR3 gives the full variable domain: GAGVSQSPSNKVTEKGKDVELRCDPISGHTALYWYRQSLGQGLEFLIYFQGNSAPDKSGLPSDRFSAERTGGSVSTLTIQRTQQEDSAVYLCASSLVAVDGYTFGSGTRLTVV.

The genes are TRBV11-2 and TRBJ1-4, with no clear D. Trimming removed 6 bases at V and 5 bases at J, with 4 bases between. This CDR3 contains 11 residues. Germline CDR1 reads SGHAT; CDR2 reads FQNNGV. The CDR3: CASRQNEKLFF. The CDR3, as DNA: TGTGCCAGCAGACAAAATGAAAAACTGTTTTTT.

This clone was seen a few times. The chain couples TRBV6-5 to TRBJ1-1; D remains unclear. With 4 bases removed from V and 4 bases from J, the gap between germline ends came to 13 bases. From germline, CDR1 is MNHEY and CDR2 SVGAGI. This CDR3 has 14 amino acids. Written as DNA, the CDR3 is TGTGCCAGCAGTTCCGAATCAGATGCCACTGAAGCTTTCTTT. Translated: CASSSESDATEAFF.

V is TRBV15 and J is TRBJ1-1; maybe TRBD1 (5 bases). CDR3 length equals 15 residues. Trimming cost V 2 bases and J 3 bases, with 13 bases left between them. Germline V gene lookup returns CDR1 LNHNV and CDR2 YYDKDF (reference sequence). CDR3 DNA: TGTGCCACCAGCAGACCTGGGGGGGGTGACACTGAAGCTTTCTTT. This gives the protein CATSRPGGGDTEAFF.

V gene TRBV5-1 combines with J gene TRBJ2-3; 10 nucleotides match TRBD2. Germline values: CDR1 SGHRS, CDR2 YFSETQ. Trimming took 7 bases from V and 2 from J; bases not matched to a gene: 10. This CDR3 is 16 amino acids long. CDR3 loop: CASGWSSGGSTDTQYF. The CDR3 nucleotides are TGCGCCAGCGGGTGGTCTAGCGGGGGTTCCACAGATACGCAGTATTTT.

The CDR3 loop is CASSPGQGAGNTIYF. The CDR3 nucleotides are TGTGCCAGCAGCCCTGGACAGGGGGCTGGAAACACCATATATTTT. V gene TRBV13 combines with J gene TRBJ1-3; 10 nucleotides match TRBD1. The CDR3 length is 15 residues. Germline lookup yields CDR1 PRHDT and CDR2 FYEKMQ (reference sequence). Trimming at V came to 5 bases and at J to 2 bases, leaving 3 bases not matched to a gene.

V usage is TRBV7-3 and J usage is TRBJ2-1, with D possibly being TRBD1 or TRBD2 (6 bases each). Germline CDR1 SGHTA, CDR2 FQGTGA. The CDR3 contains 17 residues. The V gene lost 0 bases and the J gene lost 5 bases, with 17 bases spanning the gap. The CDR3 DNA sequence: TGTGCCAGCAGCTTAACCCCCAACTCGGGGGCCCACAATGAGCAGTTCTTC. Its translation is CASSLTPNSGAHNEQFF. Variable domain in full (rest from reference TRBV7-3 and TRBJ2-1): GAGVSQTPSNKVTEKGKYVELRCDPISGHTALYWYRQSLGQGPEFLIYFQGTGAADDSGLPNDRFFAVRPEGSVSTLKIQRTERGDSAVYLCASSLTPNSGAHNEQFFGPGTRLTVL.

This chain joins TRBV5-1 and TRBJ1-2; no reliable D call. This CDR3 is built from 12 residues. Germline CDR1 and CDR2: SGHRS and YFSETQ. V lost 0 bases and J lost 8, with 8 bases in between. CDR3 sequence: CASSLGQRGYTF. The CDR3 DNA reads as TGCGCCAGCAGCTTGGGTCAGCGCGGCTACACCTTC.

The chain carries TRBV4-3 and TRBJ2-7; a weak D match, TRBD1 (5 bases). Trimming removed 0 bases from V and 2 bases from J, with 11 bases in between. The V gene's germline CDR1 is LGHNA and CDR2 YSLEER. This CDR3 has 15 amino acids. CDR3 DNA: TGCGCCAGCAGCCAAGAGCATGGACAAGCCTACGAGCAGTACTTC. Amino acid sequence: CASSQEHGQAYEQYF.

The V and J genes are TRBV7-3 and TRBJ1-1, with 9 bases aligning to TRBD1. This CDR3 region has 16 residues. Per germline, CDR1 SGHTA and CDR2 FQGTGA. V was clipped by 4 bases and J by 1 base; unmatched bases: 7. CDR3 sequence (DNA): TGTGCCAGCAGCTCCCTAAGACAGGGGGGGAACACTGAAGCTTTCTTT. Protein: CASSSLRQGGNTEAFF.

This chain joins TRBV19 and TRBJ2-5; a possible D gene is TRBD1 (5 bases). The CDR3 spans 13 residues. V shed 3 bases and J shed 1 base, with 6 bases lying between them. Germline lookup yields CDR1 LNHDA and CDR2 SQIVND (reference sequence). The CDR3 DNA sequence: TGTGCCAGTAGTATGGACACCCAAGAGACCCAGTACTTC. As protein: CASSMDTQETQYF.

As regards this clone: The sample carries other DNA sequences with the same CDR3. The chain joins TRBV7-9 to TRBJ1-3; D is uncertain. CDR1 and CDR2 from the germline V gene are SEHNR and FQNEAQ (reference sequence). The CDR3 contains 13 residues. The V end lost 4 bases, the J end lost 4 bases, and 8 bases lay between the germline ends. CDR3 amino acids: CASSSSGGNTIYF. The CDR3 coding sequence is TGTGCCAGCAGCTCCAGCGGGGGAAACACCATATATTTT.

The CDR3, as DNA: TGTGCCAGTAGTAGCCCGGACAGGGGGCGGTCAACTAATGAAAAACTGTTTTTT. Its protein is CASSSPDRGRSTNEKLFF. V and J are TRBV19 and TRBJ1-4; TRBD1 matches 11 bases. The CDR3 runs 18 residues. Unmatched junction bases numbered 7, after V lost 4 bases and J lost 0 bases. The germline CDR1 and CDR2 sequences are LNHDA and SQIVND (reference sequence).

The gene calls are TRBV16 and TRBJ2-7; TRBD1 aligns across 12 bases. Germline CDR1 is KGHSY and CDR2 is FQNENV. V trimming: 0 bases; J trimming: 8 bases; junction bases outside the gene matches: 5. The CDR3 runs 15 residues. The CDR3 sequence is CASSQSGTGGIKQYF. DNA for the CDR3: TGTGCCAGCAGCCAATCTGGGACAGGGGGCATAAAGCAGTACTTC.

The CDR3 reads CSEKVGDTQYF. The CDR3 nucleotides read TGCAGCGAGAAGGTAGGAGATACGCAGTATTTT. The V call is TRBV29-1, the J call TRBJ2-3; D remains ambiguous. There are 11 residues in the CDR3. V was clipped by 7 bases and J by 5 bases, with 10 bases between them. CDR1 SQVTM and CDR2 ANQGSEA come from the germline V gene.

The chain has TRBV19 and TRBJ2-3; maybe TRBD2 (6 bases). The germline CDR1 and CDR2 sequences are LNHDA and SQIVND (reference sequence). Between the trimmed V and J ends, which lost 3 bases and 0 bases, there was a span of 16 bases. This CDR3 region has 17 residues. The CDR3 loop is CASSISGVAFSTDTQYF. The CDR3 region has the DNA TGTGCCAGTAGTATTTCGGGGGTCGCCTTTAGCACAGATACGCAGTATTTT.

V gene TRBV6-6 combines with J gene TRBJ1-4, with D possibly matching TRBD1 (6 bases). Germline CDR1 and CDR2: MNHNY and SVGAGI (reference sequence). V was pared by 6 bases and J by 0 bases, with 14 bases between. This CDR3 has 16 residues. CDR3 nucleotides: TGTGCCAGCAGGAGGGACGGGGGGCCAACTAATGAAAAACTGTTTTTT. Translated: CASRRDGGPTNEKLFF.

The chain recombines TRBV6-5 with TRBJ2-6; D uncertain. Per the germline V gene, CDR1 is MNHEY and CDR2 is SVGAGI. V was pared by 10 bases and J by 0 bases, with 10 bases between. The CDR3 runs to 14 residues. The CDR3 reads CAIGRYSGANVLTF. The CDR3 coding sequence is TGTGCCATCGGACGGTACTCTGGGGCCAACGTCCTGACTTTC.

The V and J genes are TRBV4-1 and TRBJ2-3, with 15 bases identical to TRBD2. There are 17 residues in the CDR3. Trimming cost V 3 bases and J 6 bases; bases outside gene matches: 7. The germline V gene has CDR1 MGHRA and CDR2 YSYEKL. This CDR3 reads CASSHVGLAGGPDTQYF. Written as DNA, the CDR3 is TGCGCCAGCAGCCATGTGGGACTAGCGGGGGGACCTGATACGCAGTATTTT.

This clone was detected only once. The rearrangement links TRBV4-3 to TRBJ2-3; TRBD2 matches 8 bases. Germline V gene data show CDR1 as LGHNA and CDR2 as YSLEER. The V and J ends lost 5 bases and 4 bases, in that order; junction bases with no gene match: 5. The CDR3 is made up of 14 amino acids. CDR3 in DNA: TGCGCCAGCAGCAGCGGGGGAGGCGCAGATACGCAGTATTTT. This encodes CASSSGGGADTQYF.